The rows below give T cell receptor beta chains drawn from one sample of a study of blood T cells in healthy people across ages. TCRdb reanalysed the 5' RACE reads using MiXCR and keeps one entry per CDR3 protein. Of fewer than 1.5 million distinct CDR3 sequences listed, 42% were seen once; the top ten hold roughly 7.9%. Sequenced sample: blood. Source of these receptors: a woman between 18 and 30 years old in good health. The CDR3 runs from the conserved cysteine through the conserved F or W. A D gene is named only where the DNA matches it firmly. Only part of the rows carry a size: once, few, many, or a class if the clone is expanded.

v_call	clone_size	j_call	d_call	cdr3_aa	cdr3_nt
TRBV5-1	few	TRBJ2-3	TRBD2	CASSSGLAAYTDTQYF	TGCGCCAGCAGCTCAGGACTAGCGGCATACACAGATACGCAGTATTTT
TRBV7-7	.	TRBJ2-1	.	CASSLNRDSALNEQFF	TGTGCCAGCAGCTTAAACCGGGATTCGGCCCTCAATGAGCAGTTCTTC
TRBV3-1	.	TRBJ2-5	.	CASSQAGQINEQYF	TGTGCCAGCAGCCAAGCCGGGCAGATCAATGAGCAGTACTTC
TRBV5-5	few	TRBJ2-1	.	CASSLYGDGAPKYNEQFF	TGTGCCAGCAGCTTGTATGGGGACGGCGCTCCGAAGTACAATGAGCAGTTCTTC
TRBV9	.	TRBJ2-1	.	CASSFTMVGANEQFF	TGTGCCAGCAGCTTTACAATGGTAGGAGCGAATGAGCAGTTCTTC
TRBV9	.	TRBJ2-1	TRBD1	CASSTGDFEQFF	TGTGCCAGCAGCACAGGGGATTTTGAGCAGTTCTTC
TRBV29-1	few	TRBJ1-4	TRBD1	CSVEGDGTGAGKLFF	TGCAGCGTTGAAGGGGATGGGACAGGCGCCGGAAAACTGTTTTTT
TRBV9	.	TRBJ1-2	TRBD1	CASSPGDRGIDGYTF	TGTGCCAGCAGCCCGGGGGACAGGGGGATTGATGGCTACACCTTC
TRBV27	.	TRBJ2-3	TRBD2	CASSSGTSVPSTDTQYF	TGTGCCAGCAGTTCGGGGACTAGCGTTCCTAGCACAGATACGCAGTATTTT
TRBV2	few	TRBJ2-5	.	CASSGEALQETQYF	TGTGCCAGCAGTGGAGAAGCCCTCCAAGAGACCCAGTACTTC
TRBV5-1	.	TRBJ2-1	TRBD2	CASSSLAEGYNEQFF	TGCGCCAGCAGTTCTCTAGCGGAAGGGTACAATGAGCAGTTCTTC
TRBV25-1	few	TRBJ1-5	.	CASSVGINQPQHF	TGTGCCAGCAGTGTGGGAATCAATCAGCCCCAGCATTTT
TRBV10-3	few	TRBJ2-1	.	CAISESGGAPNEQFF	TGTGCCATCAGTGAGTCAGGTGGGGCCCCTAATGAGCAGTTCTTC
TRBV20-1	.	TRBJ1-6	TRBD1	CSARSGTGPLHF	TGCAGTGCTAGATCCGGGACAGGACCCCTCCACTTT
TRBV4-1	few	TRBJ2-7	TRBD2	CASSHALAGAYNEQYF	TGCGCCAGCAGCCATGCTCTAGCGGGAGCCTACAATGAGCAGTACTTC
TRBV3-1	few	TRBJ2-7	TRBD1	CASSRRQGSFPYEQYF	TGTGCCAGCAGCCGCCGACAGGGCTCTTTTCCCTACGAGCAGTACTTC
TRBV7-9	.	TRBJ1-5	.	CASSPSSVQPQHF	TGTGCCAGCAGCCCCTCGTCCGTTCAGCCCCAGCATTTT
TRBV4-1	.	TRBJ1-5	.	CASSQGMGLNQPQHF	TGCGCCAGCAGCCAAGGTATGGGACTCAATCAGCCCCAGCATTTT
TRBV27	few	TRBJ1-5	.	CASSPTETGNGFYSNQPQHF	TGTGCCAGCAGTCCAACCGAAACTGGGAACGGATTTTATAGCAATCAGCCCCAGCATTTT
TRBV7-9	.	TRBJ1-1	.	CASSLVPLNTEAFF	TGTGCCAGCAGCTTAGTCCCGTTGAACACTGAAGCTTTCTTT
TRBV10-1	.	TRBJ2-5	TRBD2	CASSTSGSWNEQYF	TGCGCCAGCAGTACTAGCGGGAGTTGGAATGAGCAGTACTTC
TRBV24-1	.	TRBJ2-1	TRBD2	CATSTAGTSGREQFF	TGTGCCACCAGTACCGCCGGGACTAGCGGGCGTGAGCAGTTCTTC
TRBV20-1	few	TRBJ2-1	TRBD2	CSAVSGRGSYNEQFF	TGCAGTGCTGTTAGCGGGAGGGGGTCCTACAATGAGCAGTTCTTC
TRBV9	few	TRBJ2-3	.	CASSVAERFYTDTQYF	TGTGCCAGCAGCGTAGCAGAGCGGTTCTACACAGATACGCAGTATTTT
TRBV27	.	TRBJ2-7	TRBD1	CASSLRGGHPYEQYF	TGTGCCAGCAGTTTAAGAGGGGGCCATCCCTACGAGCAGTACTTC
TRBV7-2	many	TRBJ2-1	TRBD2	CASSFSTSGYNEQFF	TGTGCCAGCAGCTTTTCGACTAGCGGCTACAATGAGCAGTTCTTC
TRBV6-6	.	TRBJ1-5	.	CASQGTASNQPQHF	TGTGCCAGCCAAGGGACGGCTAGCAATCAGCCCCAGCATTTT
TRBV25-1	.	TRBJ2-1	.	CASSPGGGGLYNEQFF	TGTGCCAGCAGCCCCGGGGGTGGGGGGCTTTATAATGAGCAGTTCTTC
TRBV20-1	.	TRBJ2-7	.	CSARPGLDYEQYF	TGCAGTGCTAGACCGGGTTTGGACTACGAGCAGTACTTC
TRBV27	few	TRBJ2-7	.	CATSRTTNREQYF	TGTGCCACCAGTAGGACCACGAATCGGGAGCAGTACTTC
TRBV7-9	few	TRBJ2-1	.	CASSPRLSSYNEQFF	TGTGCCAGCAGCCCTCGACTTAGCTCCTACAATGAGCAGTTCTTC
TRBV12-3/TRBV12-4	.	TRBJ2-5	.	CASSLGPAMGQETQYF	TGTGCCAGCAGTTTGGGCCCCGCTATGGGCCAAGAGACCCAGTACTTC
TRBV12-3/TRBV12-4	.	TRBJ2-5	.	CASSPKGNKETQYF	TGTGCCAGCAGCCCGAAGGGGAATAAAGAGACCCAGTACTTC
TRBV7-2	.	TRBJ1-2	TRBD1	CASSLGTGLVAGYTF	TGTGCCAGCAGCTTAGGGACAGGGCTCGTAGCTGGCTACACCTTC
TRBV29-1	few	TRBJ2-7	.	CSVEGPYDRSSYEQYF	TGCAGCGTTGAAGGTCCGTATGACAGGAGCTCCTACGAGCAGTACTTC
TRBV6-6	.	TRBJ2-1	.	CASSARTNNEQFF	TGTGCCAGCAGTGCCCGGACTAACAATGAGCAGTTCTTC
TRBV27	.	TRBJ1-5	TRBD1	CASSLLGTGVESNQPQHF	TGTGCCAGCAGTTTATTAGGGACAGGGGTGGAAAGCAATCAGCCCCAGCATTTT
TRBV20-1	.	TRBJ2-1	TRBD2	CSARDTAGVGDEQFF	TGCAGTGCTAGAGATACAGCGGGAGTGGGTGATGAGCAGTTCTTC
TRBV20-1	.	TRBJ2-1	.	CSARDQLTWGAEQFF	TGCAGTGCTAGAGATCAACTCACCTGGGGGGCTGAGCAGTTCTTC
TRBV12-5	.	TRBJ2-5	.	CASGLMTGLETQYF	TGTGCTAGTGGTTTGATGACAGGTCTGGAGACCCAGTACTTC
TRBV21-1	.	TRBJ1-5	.	CASSNPWVFLSKGAQPQHF	TGTGCCAGCAGCAACCCATGGGTGTTTTTATCGAAGGGCGCCCAGCCCCAGCATTTT
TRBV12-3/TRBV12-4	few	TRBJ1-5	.	CASSLGQDGNQPQHF	TGTGCCAGCAGTTTAGGCCAGGACGGCAATCAGCCCCAGCATTTT
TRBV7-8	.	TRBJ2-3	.	CASSLGGLRPRGDTQYF	TGTGCCAGCAGCTTAGGGGGACTCCGCCCTCGCGGAGATACGCAGTATTTT
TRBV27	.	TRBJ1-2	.	CASSLTGGLAYGYTF	TGTGCCAGCAGCCTGACGGGGGGCCTCGCCTATGGCTACACCTTC
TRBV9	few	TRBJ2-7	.	CASSAGTESYEQYF	TGTGCCAGCAGCGCAGGGACGGAGTCCTACGAGCAGTACTTC
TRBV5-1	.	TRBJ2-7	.	CASSSWGVGLSYEQYF	TGCGCCAGCAGCTCCTGGGGGGTCGGACTGTCCTACGAGCAGTACTTC
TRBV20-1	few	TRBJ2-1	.	CSAREFSGVTYNEQFF	TGCAGTGCTAGGGAATTCTCGGGGGTCACCTACAATGAGCAGTTCTTC
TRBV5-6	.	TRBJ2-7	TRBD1	CASTRQGSDEQYF	TGTGCCAGCACGCGACAGGGGTCGGACGAGCAGTACTTC
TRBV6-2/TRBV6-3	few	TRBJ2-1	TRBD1	CASSYLGQNNEQFF	TGTGCCAGCAGTTACCTGGGACAGAACAATGAGCAGTTCTTC
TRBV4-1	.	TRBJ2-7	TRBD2	CASSQDHERPGTSVYEQYF	TGCGCCAGCAGCCAAGATCACGAGAGACCCGGGACTAGCGTCTACGAGCAGTACTTC
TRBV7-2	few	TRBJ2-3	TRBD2	CASGLAGLDTQYF	TGTGCCAGCGGGCTAGCGGGATTGGATACGCAGTATTTT
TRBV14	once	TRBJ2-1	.	CASNQTSYNEQFF	TGTGCCAGCAACCAAACTTCCTACAATGAGCAGTTCTTC
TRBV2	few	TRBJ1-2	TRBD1	CASSDIRTGDYGYTF	TGTGCCAGCAGTGATATACGGACAGGGGACTATGGCTACACCTTC
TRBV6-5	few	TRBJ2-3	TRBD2	CASKSAGGHMEQYF	TGTGCCAGCAAATCTGCGGGGGGCCACATGGAGCAGTATTTT
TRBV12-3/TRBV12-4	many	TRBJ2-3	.	CASSLRTDTQYF	TGTGCCAGCAGCTTACGGACAGATACGCAGTATTTT